The T cell receptor (beta chain) described here comes from a study of radiation and T cells in renal cell carcinoma. Sequencing was performed with immunoSEQ multiplex PCR; in TCRdb, only in-frame clones are kept and a portion is missing. The sample lists about 83,000 clones; 75% to 90% were seen once. Described time point: blood 4 weeks post-SBRT, at nephrectomy. Treatment denoted: 15 Gy SBRT to primary tumor, nephrectomy 4 weeks later. Nephrectomy followed 15 Gy stereotactic body radiation by 4 weeks. The CDR3 spans 17 residues. The V gene end was trimmed by 6 bases and the J gene end by 0 bases; junction bases not matched to a gene: 8. Germline loops: CDR1 SGHVS, CDR2 FQNEAQ.

The sample in question was blood, obtained from a patient whose treatment included radiotherapy and nephrectomy. The chain is built from TRBV7-8 and TRBJ2-3; TRBD2 matches at 11 bases. The source of this sequence is a woman aged 60-75 years with renal cell carcinoma. CDR3 amino acids: CASRAGTSGTSTDTQYF. CDR3 in DNA: TGTGCCAGCAGGGCCGGGACTAGCGGAACTAGCACAGATACGCAGTATTTT.